Listed below are T cell receptor beta chains from one sample, sequenced in a study of blood T cell repertoires in COVID-19. The data were produced by immunoSEQ multiplex PCR, yet TCRdb's version contains in-frame clones alone and is incomplete. This table holds fewer than 250,000 clones, roughly four fifths found once. Sequencing used PBMCs or T cells enriched from blood (not recorded which). Receptor source: a man aged 60-69 years who had recovered from COVID-19. Each CDR3 is given with its conserved first and last residue. A D gene is named only where the DNA matches it firmly. For some rows the clone size is stated as once, few or many, or as a class when expanded; others skip it.

cdr3_length: 14; j_call: TRBJ1-6; d_call: NA; v_call: TRBV6-1; clone_size: NA; cdr3_aa: CASSEYRRDSPLHF; cdr3_nt: TGTGCCAGCAGTGAGTACAGGCGGGACTCACCTCTCCACTTT
cdr3_length: 15; j_call: TRBJ1-2; d_call: NA; v_call: TRBV6-2/TRBV6-3; clone_size: once; cdr3_aa: CASSYYAGQGDGYTF; cdr3_nt: TGTGCCAGCAGTTACTACGCGGGGCAGGGCGATGGCTACACCTTC
cdr3_length: 15; j_call: TRBJ2-7; d_call: NA; v_call: TRBV7-8; clone_size: NA; cdr3_aa: CASSLATGTPYEQYF; cdr3_nt: TGTGCCAGCAGCTTAGCTACAGGGACACCCTACGAGCAGTACTTC
cdr3_length: 13; j_call: TRBJ2-2; d_call: NA; v_call: TRBV11-2; clone_size: NA; cdr3_aa: CASSLSWEGELFF; cdr3_nt: TGTGCCAGCAGCCTCAGCTGGGAGGGGGAGCTGTTTTTT
cdr3_length: 17; j_call: TRBJ2-7; d_call: TRBD1; v_call: TRBV7-2; clone_size: NA; cdr3_aa: CASSLDSGQGHSYEQYF; cdr3_nt: TGTGCCAGCAGCTTAGACTCCGGACAGGGACACTCCTACGAGCAGTACTTC
cdr3_length: 16; j_call: TRBJ1-3; d_call: TRBD1; v_call: TRBV19; clone_size: NA; cdr3_aa: CASSTDRANSGNTIYF; cdr3_nt: TGTGCCAGTAGTACGGACAGGGCTAACTCTGGAAACACCATATATTTT
cdr3_length: 18; j_call: TRBJ1-3; d_call: TRBD1; v_call: TRBV18; clone_size: once; cdr3_aa: CASSPSQGLANSGNTIYF; cdr3_nt: TGTGCCAGCTCACCTTCACAGGGGTTGGCCAACTCTGGAAACACCATATATTTT
cdr3_length: 14; j_call: TRBJ1-5; d_call: NA; v_call: TRBV19; clone_size: NA; cdr3_aa: CASRITEINQPQHF; cdr3_nt: TGTGCCAGTAGGATAACAGAGATAAATCAGCCCCAGCATTTT
cdr3_length: 14; j_call: TRBJ1-2; d_call: NA; v_call: TRBV2; clone_size: NA; cdr3_aa: CASSDGIPPYGYTF; cdr3_nt: TGTGCCAGCAGTGACGGTATTCCGCCCTATGGCTACACCTTC
cdr3_length: 14; j_call: TRBJ2-7; d_call: NA; v_call: TRBV7-9; clone_size: NA; cdr3_aa: CASSLGGPSYEQYF; cdr3_nt: TGTGCCAGCAGCTTAGGCGGCCCCTCCTACGAGCAGTACTTC
cdr3_length: 15; j_call: TRBJ2-3; d_call: NA; v_call: TRBV24-1; clone_size: NA; cdr3_aa: CATSDFSASRDTQYF; cdr3_nt: TGTGCCACCAGTGATTTTTCTGCCTCGCGTGATACGCAGTATTTT
cdr3_length: 14; j_call: TRBJ2-1; d_call: TRBD1; v_call: TRBV19; clone_size: NA; cdr3_aa: CASRDRGPYNEQFF; cdr3_nt: TGTGCCAGTAGGGACAGGGGGCCCTACAATGAGCAGTTCTTC
cdr3_length: 15; j_call: TRBJ2-1; d_call: TRBD2; v_call: TRBV5-1; clone_size: few; cdr3_aa: CASSKLAGAGNEQFF; cdr3_nt: TGCGCCAGCAGCAAACTAGCGGGGGCTGGGAATGAGCAGTTCTTC
cdr3_length: 18; j_call: TRBJ2-1; d_call: TRBD2; v_call: TRBV7-9; clone_size: once; cdr3_aa: CASSPTSGEIFSYNEQFF; cdr3_nt: TGTGCCAGCAGCCCGACTAGCGGGGAGATCTTTTCCTACAATGAGCAGTTCTTC
cdr3_length: 14; j_call: TRBJ2-1; d_call: NA; v_call: TRBV11-3; clone_size: NA; cdr3_aa: CASSLGPDNNEQFF; cdr3_nt: TGTGCCAGCAGCTTGGGGCCAGACAACAATGAGCAGTTCTTC
cdr3_length: 16; j_call: TRBJ1-6; d_call: NA; v_call: TRBV4-3; clone_size: NA; cdr3_aa: CASSQGPRGFDSPLHF; cdr3_nt: TGCGCCAGCAGCCAAGGGCCCAGGGGTTTTGATTCACCCCTCCACTTT
cdr3_length: 16; j_call: TRBJ2-3; d_call: NA; v_call: TRBV7-2; clone_size: NA; cdr3_aa: CASSLASLGTTDTQYF; cdr3_nt: TGTGCCAGCAGCTTAGCGTCCCTAGGTACCACAGATACGCAGTATTTT
cdr3_length: 13; j_call: TRBJ2-6; d_call: TRBD1; v_call: TRBV5-7; clone_size: few; cdr3_aa: CAIQGAGANVLTF; cdr3_nt: TGTGCCATCCAGGGGGCTGGGGCCAACGTCCTGACTTTC
cdr3_length: 14; j_call: TRBJ1-2; d_call: NA; v_call: TRBV11-2; clone_size: NA; cdr3_aa: CASSLGRLTGGYTF; cdr3_nt: TGTGCCAGCAGCTTAGGTAGGTTGACGGGGGGCTACACCTTC
cdr3_length: 14; j_call: TRBJ1-2; d_call: TRBD1; v_call: TRBV5-1; clone_size: NA; cdr3_aa: CASSLGDRAYGYTF; cdr3_nt: TGCGCCAGCAGCTTGGGGGACAGGGCCTATGGCTACACCTTC
cdr3_length: 14; j_call: TRBJ1-2; d_call: TRBD1; v_call: TRBV5-6; clone_size: NA; cdr3_aa: CASSLDRAVLGYTF; cdr3_nt: TGTGCCAGCAGCCTGGACAGGGCGGTTCTAGGCTACACCTTC
cdr3_length: 15; j_call: TRBJ1-4; d_call: TRBD1; v_call: TRBV5-6; clone_size: NA; cdr3_aa: CASSRPGQANEKLFF; cdr3_nt: TGTGCCAGCAGCAGGCCGGGACAGGCAAATGAAAAACTGTTTTTT
cdr3_length: 14; j_call: TRBJ2-5; d_call: NA; v_call: TRBV3-1/TRBV3-2; clone_size: NA; cdr3_aa: CASSPRTTQETQYF; cdr3_nt: TGTGCCAGCAGCCCCCGGACAACTCAAGAGACCCAGTACTTC
cdr3_length: 14; j_call: TRBJ1-3; d_call: NA; v_call: TRBV14; clone_size: few; cdr3_aa: CASGRRGSGNTIYF; cdr3_nt: TGTGCCAGCGGCCGCCGAGGCTCTGGAAACACCATATATTTT
cdr3_length: 15; j_call: TRBJ1-3; d_call: NA; v_call: TRBV9; clone_size: NA; cdr3_aa: CASSEKQGSGNTIYF; cdr3_nt: TGTGCCAGCAGCGAGAAACAGGGCTCTGGAAACACCATATATTTT